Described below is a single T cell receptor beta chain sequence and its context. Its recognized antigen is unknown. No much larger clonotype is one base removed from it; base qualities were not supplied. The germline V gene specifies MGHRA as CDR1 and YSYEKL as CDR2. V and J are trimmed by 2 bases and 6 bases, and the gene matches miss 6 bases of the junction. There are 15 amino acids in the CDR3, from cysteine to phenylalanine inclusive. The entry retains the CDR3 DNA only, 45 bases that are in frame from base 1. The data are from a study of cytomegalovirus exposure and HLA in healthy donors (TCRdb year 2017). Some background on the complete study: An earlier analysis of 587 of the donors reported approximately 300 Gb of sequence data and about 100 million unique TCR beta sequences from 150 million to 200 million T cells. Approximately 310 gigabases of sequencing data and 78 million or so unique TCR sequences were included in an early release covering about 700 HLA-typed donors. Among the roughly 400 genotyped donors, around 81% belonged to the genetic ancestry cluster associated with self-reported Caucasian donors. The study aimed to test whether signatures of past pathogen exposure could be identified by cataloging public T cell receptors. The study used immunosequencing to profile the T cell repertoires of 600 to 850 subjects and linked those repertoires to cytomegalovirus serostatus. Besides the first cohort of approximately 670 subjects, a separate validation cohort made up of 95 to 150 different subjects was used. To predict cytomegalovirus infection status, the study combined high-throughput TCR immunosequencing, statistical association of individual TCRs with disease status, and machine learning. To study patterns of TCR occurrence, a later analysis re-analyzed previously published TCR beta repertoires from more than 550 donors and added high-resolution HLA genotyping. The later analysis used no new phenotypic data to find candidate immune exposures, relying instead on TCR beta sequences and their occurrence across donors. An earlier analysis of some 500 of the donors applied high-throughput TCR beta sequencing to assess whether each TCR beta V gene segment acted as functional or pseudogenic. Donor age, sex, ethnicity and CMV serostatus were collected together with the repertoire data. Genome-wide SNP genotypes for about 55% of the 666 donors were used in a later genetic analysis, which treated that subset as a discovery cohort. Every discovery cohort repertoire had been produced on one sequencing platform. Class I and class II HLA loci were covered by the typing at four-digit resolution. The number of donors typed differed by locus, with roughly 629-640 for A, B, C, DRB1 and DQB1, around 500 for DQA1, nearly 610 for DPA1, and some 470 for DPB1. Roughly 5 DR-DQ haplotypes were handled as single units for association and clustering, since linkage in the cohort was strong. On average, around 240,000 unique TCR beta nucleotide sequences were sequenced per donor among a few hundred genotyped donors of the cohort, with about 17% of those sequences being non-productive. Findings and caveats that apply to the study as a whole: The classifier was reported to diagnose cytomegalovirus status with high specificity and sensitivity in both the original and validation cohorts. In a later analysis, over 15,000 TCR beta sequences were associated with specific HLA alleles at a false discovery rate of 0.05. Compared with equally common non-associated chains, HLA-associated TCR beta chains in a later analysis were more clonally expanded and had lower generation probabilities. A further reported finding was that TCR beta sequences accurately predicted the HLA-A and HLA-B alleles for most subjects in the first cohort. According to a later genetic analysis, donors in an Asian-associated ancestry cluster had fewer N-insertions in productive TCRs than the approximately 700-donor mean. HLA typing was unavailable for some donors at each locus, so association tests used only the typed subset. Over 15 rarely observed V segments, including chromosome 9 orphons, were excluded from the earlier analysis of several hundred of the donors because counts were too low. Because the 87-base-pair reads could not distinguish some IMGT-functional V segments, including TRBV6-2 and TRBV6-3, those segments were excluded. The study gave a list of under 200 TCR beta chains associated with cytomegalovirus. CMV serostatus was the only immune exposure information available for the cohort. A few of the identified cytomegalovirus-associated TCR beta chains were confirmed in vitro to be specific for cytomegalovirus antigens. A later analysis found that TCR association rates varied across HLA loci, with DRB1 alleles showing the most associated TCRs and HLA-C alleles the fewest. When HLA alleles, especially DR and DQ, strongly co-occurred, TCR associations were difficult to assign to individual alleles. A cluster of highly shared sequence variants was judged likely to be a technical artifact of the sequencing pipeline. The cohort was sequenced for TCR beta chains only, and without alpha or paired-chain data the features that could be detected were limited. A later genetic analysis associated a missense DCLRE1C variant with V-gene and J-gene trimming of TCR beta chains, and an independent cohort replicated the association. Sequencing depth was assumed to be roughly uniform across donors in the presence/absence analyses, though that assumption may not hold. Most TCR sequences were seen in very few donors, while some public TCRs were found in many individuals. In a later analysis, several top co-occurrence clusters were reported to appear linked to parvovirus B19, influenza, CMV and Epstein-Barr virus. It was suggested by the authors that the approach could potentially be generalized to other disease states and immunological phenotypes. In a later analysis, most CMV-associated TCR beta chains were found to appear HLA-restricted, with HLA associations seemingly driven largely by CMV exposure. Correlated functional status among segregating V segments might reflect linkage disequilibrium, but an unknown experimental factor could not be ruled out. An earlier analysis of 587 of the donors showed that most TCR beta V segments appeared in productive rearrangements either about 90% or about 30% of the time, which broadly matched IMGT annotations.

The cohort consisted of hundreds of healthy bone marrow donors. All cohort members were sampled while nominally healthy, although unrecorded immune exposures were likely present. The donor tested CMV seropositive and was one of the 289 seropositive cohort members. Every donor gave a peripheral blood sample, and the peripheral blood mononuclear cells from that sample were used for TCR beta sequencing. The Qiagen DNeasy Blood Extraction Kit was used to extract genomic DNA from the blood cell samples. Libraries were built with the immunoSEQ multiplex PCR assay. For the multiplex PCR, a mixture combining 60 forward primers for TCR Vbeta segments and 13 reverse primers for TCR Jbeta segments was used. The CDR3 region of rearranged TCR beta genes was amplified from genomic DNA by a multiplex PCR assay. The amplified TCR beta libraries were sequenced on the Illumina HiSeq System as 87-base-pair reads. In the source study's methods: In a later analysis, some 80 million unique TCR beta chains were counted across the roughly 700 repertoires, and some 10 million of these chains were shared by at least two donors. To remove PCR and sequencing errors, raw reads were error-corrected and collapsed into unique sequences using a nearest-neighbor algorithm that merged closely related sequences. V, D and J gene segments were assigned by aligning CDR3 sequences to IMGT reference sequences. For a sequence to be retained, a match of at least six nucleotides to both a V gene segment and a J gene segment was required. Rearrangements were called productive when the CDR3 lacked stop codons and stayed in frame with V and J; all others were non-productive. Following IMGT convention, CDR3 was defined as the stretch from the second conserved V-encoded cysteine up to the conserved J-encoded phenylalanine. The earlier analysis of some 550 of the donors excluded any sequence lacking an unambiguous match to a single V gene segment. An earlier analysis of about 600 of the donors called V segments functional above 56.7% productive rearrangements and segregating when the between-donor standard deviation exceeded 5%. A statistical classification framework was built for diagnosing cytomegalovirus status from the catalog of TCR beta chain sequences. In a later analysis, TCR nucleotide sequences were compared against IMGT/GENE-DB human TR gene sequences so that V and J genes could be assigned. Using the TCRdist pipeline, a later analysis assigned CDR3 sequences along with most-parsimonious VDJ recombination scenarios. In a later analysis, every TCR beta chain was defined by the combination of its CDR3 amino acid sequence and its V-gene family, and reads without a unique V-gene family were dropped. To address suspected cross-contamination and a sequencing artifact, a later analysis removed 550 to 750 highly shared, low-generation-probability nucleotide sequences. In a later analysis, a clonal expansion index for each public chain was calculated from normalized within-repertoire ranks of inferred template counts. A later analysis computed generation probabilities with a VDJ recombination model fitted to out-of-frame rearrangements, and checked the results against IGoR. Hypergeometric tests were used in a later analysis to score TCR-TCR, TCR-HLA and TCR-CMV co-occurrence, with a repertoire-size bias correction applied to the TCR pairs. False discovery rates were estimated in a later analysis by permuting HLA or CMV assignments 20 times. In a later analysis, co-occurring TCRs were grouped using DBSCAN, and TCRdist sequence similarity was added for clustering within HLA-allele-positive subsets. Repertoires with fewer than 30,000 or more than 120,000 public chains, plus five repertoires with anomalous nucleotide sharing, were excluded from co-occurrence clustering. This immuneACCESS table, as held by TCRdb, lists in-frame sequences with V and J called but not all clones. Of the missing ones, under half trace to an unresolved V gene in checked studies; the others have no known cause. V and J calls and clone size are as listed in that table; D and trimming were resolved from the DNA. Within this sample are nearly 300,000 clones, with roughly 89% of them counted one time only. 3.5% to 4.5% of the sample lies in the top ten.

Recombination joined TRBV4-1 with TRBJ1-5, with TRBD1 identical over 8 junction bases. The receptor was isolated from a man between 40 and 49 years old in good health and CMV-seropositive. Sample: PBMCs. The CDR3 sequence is CASSQQGAEVQPQHF. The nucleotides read TGCGCCAGCAGCCAACAGGGGGCGGAGGTTCAGCCCCAGCATTTT.